The 30 T cell receptor beta chains reported below all come from one sample, sequenced in a study of blood T cells in healthy people across ages (dated by TCRdb to the mid-2010s). The receptor library was made with 5' RACE. Sequenced on an Illumina HiSeq 2500. A second PCR of 7 to 11 cycles was performed with a sample-barcoded 5' primer and a J-beta primer mix. TCRdb reworked the public reads: Q25 trimming with fastp, MiXCR clone assembly, productive beta chains retained. Each CDR3 protein appears once, grouped with its most common genes and DNA. For this sample there are 1.5 million to 1.8 million distinct CDR3 sequences; 35% to 45% appear just once. Around 4% of the sample belongs to the ten largest clones. Material: blood. These receptors came from a woman under 30 in good health.

The chain employs TRBV27 and TRBJ1-2; TRBD1 aligns across 7 bases. The CDR3 consists of 16 residues. Trimming at V came to 3 bases and at J to 7 bases, leaving 14 bases not matched to a gene. Per germline, CDR1 MNHEY and CDR2 SMNVEV (reference sequence). CDR3 nucleotides: TGTGCCAGCAGTTTTTCCCAAACGACAGGGTTTTGTGGCTACACCTTC. It codes for CASSFSQTTGFCGYTF.

This clonotype was observed a few times. The genes are TRBV12-3 or TRBV12-4 and TRBJ1-6, with D uncertain. CDR3 length: 13 amino acids. V shed 5 bases and J shed 8 bases, with 10 bases lying between them. The CDR3 spells CASSVAAYSPLHF. CDR3 DNA: TGTGCCAGCAGTGTGGCAGCCTATTCACCCCTCCACTTT.

This clonotype occurred a few times. J is TRBJ2-3 and V is TRBV20-1; 9 nucleotides agree with TRBD2. This CDR3 has 15 amino acids. Losses at the gene ends were 5 bases for V and 1 base for J; bases not matched to a gene: 7. CDR1 DFQATT and CDR2 SNEGSKA come from the germline V gene (reference sequence). CDR3 loop: CSAGGLARGTDTQYF. The CDR3 nucleotides are TGCAGTGCTGGCGGACTAGCGAGAGGCACAGATACGCAGTATTTT.

This chain uses TRBV29-1 with TRBJ2-7; D perhaps matches TRBD2 (5 bases). Germline V CDR1 and CDR2: SQVTM, ANQGSEA. CDR3 length: 13 residues. Trimming cost V 1 base and J 2 bases, with 9 bases left between them. CDR3 sequence: CSVEGGFAYEQYF. In DNA, the CDR3 is TGCAGCGTTGAAGGAGGGTTCGCCTACGAGCAGTACTTC.

This rearrangement joins TRBV2 to TRBJ2-7, with 9 positions matching TRBD1. V lost 7 bases and J lost 3; bases outside the gene matches: 10. Germline CDR1 reads SNHLY; CDR2 reads FYNNEI. The CDR3 runs 15 residues. CDR3 sequence (DNA): TGTGCCAGCACCATCGGGACAGGGCTAATCTACGAGCAGTACTTC. This encodes CASTIGTGLIYEQYF.

The rearrangement links TRBV5-1 to TRBJ1-2, with 10 bases fitting TRBD1. CDR1 is SGHRS, CDR2 YFSETQ, per germline. The CDR3 length is 16 residues. The V gene end was trimmed by 4 bases and the J gene end by 5 bases; junction bases not matched to a gene: 11. This CDR3 is CASSPSSGQGRYGYTF. The CDR3 DNA is TGCGCCAGCAGCCCCTCTTCGGGACAGGGGAGATATGGCTACACCTTC. The variable domain in full, completed from reference TRBV5-1 and TRBJ1-2, reads KAGVTQTPRYLIKTRGQQVTLSCSPISGHRSVSWYQQTPGQGLQFLFEYFSETQRNKGNFPGRFSGRQFSNSRSEMNVSTLELGDSALYLCASSPSSGQGRYGYTFGSGTRLTVV.

The gene calls are TRBV20-1 and TRBJ1-4, with D unclear. The V end lost 5 bases, the J end lost 0 bases, and 16 bases lay between the germline ends. CDR3 length: 16 amino acids. From germline, CDR1 is DFQATT and CDR2 SNEGSKA (reference sequence). The CDR3 loop reads CSAGSGPDATNEKLFF. The CDR3 bases are TGCAGTGCTGGGTCCGGTCCAGACGCAACTAATGAAAAACTGTTTTTT.

V is TRBV7-9 and J is TRBJ2-7, with unresolved D. Germline CDR1 SEHNR, CDR2 FQNEAQ (reference sequence). CDR3 length equals 15 residues. Trimming pared 4 bases from V and 3 bases from J, leaving 16 bases between. CDR3 sequence reads: CASSWRGSHSYEQYF. Here the CDR3 DNA reads TGTGCCAGCAGCTGGCGCGGCTCGCACAGCTACGAGCAGTACTTC.

This clonotype came up a few times. The rearrangement links TRBV4-1 to TRBJ1-2, with D tentatively TRBD1 (5 bases). CDR1 and CDR2 from the germline V gene are MGHRA and YSYEKL. The ends were cut back, 1 base at V and 5 bases at J, with 17 bases in the middle. The CDR3 contains 16 residues. CDR3 amino acids: CASSQGGLDIGYGYTF. The CDR3 DNA reads as TGCGCCAGCAGCCAAGGGGGGTTAGACATAGGGTATGGCTACACCTTC.

J is TRBJ2-1 and V is TRBV7-2; 10 nucleotides line up with TRBD1. Unmatched junction bases numbered 12, after V lost 5 bases and J lost 5 bases. CDR3 size: 17 residues. Germline CDR1 is SGHTA and CDR2 is FQGNSA. The CDR3 loop reads CASSRRQGQGNHNEQFF. The CDR3 nucleotides are TGTGCCAGCAGCAGACGCCAGGGACAGGGGAATCACAATGAGCAGTTCTTC.

The V and J genes are TRBV7-3 and TRBJ1-1, with 7 positions matching TRBD1. Per the germline V gene, CDR1 is SGHTA and CDR2 is FQGTGA. Unmatched junction bases numbered 13, after V lost 9 bases and J lost 0 bases. The CDR3 has 16 residues. The DNA of the CDR3 is TGTGCCAGTAGCATCCCGGGACAGCCCATGAACACTGAAGCTTTCTTT. Protein: CASSIPGQPMNTEAFF.

The sample holds a few counts of this clonotype. The V and J genes are TRBV29-1 and TRBJ1-2, with 7 positions matching TRBD1. CDR3 length: 13 amino acids. CDR1 and CDR2 (germline): SQVTM, ANQGSEA. The J segment lost 6 bases and the V segment lost 5 bases, leaving 9 bases of the junction unmatched. CDR3 DNA: TGCAGCGTTAACAGGGGTGTTATCGATGGCTACACCTTC. Translated, it gives CSVNRGVIDGYTF.

V and J are TRBV7-9 and TRBJ2-5; D call uncertain. The CDR3 spans 13 residues. Germline V gives CDR1 SEHNR, CDR2 FQNEAQ (reference sequence). Trimming took 4 bases from V and 3 from J, leaving 9 bases between them. CDR3 sequence: CASSSSNKETQYF. The CDR3 DNA reads TGTGCCAGCAGCTCCAGCAACAAAGAGACCCAGTACTTC.

A few counts support this clonotype. The chain joins TRBV7-6 to TRBJ2-7; D is possibly TRBD1 (7 bases). With 0 bases removed from V and 5 bases from J, the gap between germline ends came to 14 bases. The CDR3 contains 15 residues. Per the germline V gene, CDR1 is SGHVS and CDR2 is FNYEAQ. CDR3 nucleotide sequence: TGTGCCAGCAGCTTAGCAGTGACAGGGAGGAACGAGCAGTACTTC. Translating gives CASSLAVTGRNEQYF.

As regards this clonotype: A much larger clone lies a single base off, so this may be a read error. This sequence joins TRBV28 and TRBJ2-5; D is uncertain. This CDR3 is 14 amino acids long. The V gene's germline CDR1 is MDHEN and CDR2 SYDVKM. CDR3 in amino acids: CVSSLGEEYNEQYF. CDR3 sequence (DNA): TGTGTCAGCAGTTTAGGTGAAGAATACAATGAGCAGTACTTC. Together with reference TRBV28 and TRBJ2-5, the CDR3 gives the full variable domain: DVKVTQSSRYLVKRTGEKVFLECVQDMDHENMFWYRQDPGLGLRLIYFSYDVKMKEKGDIPEGYSVSREKKERFSLILESASTNQTSMYLCVSSLGEEYNEQYFGPGTRLLVL.

A word on this clonotype: This is likely a read error, given that the CDR3 carries no conserved phenylalanine or tryptophan at its end. The chain links TRBV27 to TRBJ2-5; D remains unclear. Germline lookup yields CDR1 MNHEY and CDR2 SMNVEV (reference sequence). The CDR3 consists of 13 residues. Trimming took 7 bases from V and 4 from J, leaving 13 bases between them. The CDR3 DNA reads as TGTGCCAGCAAGGGTCTCCTGGGAGAGACCCAGTACTTA. This codes for CASKGLLGETQYL.

This clonotype has only a few counts. The rearrangement links TRBV24-1 to TRBJ1-2, with 9 positions matching TRBD1. Per germline, CDR1 KGHDR and CDR2 SFDVKD. The V gene end was trimmed by 5 bases and the J gene end by 8 bases; junction bases not matched to a gene: 5. The CDR3 is made up of 13 amino acids. CDR3: CATSGDRGYGYTF. The CDR3 DNA is TGTGCCACCAGTGGTGACAGGGGGTACGGCTACACCTTC.

This clonotype was counted between two and nine times. The J gene is TRBJ1-5, the V gene TRBV4-2, with a tentative D call TRBD1 (6 bases). Germline CDR1 LGHNA, CDR2 YNFKEQ. The CDR3 covers 16 residues. Trimming stripped 0 bases from V and 6 bases from J, with 15 bases between. The CDR3 here is CASSQETGYRSQPQHF. CDR3 DNA: TGTGCCAGCAGCCAAGAAACAGGGTATAGGAGTCAGCCCCAGCATTTT.

The rearrangement links TRBV3-1 to TRBJ2-3, with TRBD1 matching 8 bases. The germline CDR1 and CDR2 sequences are LGHDT and YNNKEL (reference sequence). Losses at the gene ends were 4 bases for V and 3 bases for J; bases not matched to a gene: 6. This CDR3 spans 15 amino acids. As DNA, the CDR3 is TGTGCCAGCAGCCTCAGGACAGGGCAGACAGATACGCAGTATTTT. This encodes CASSLRTGQTDTQYF.

This clonotype was counted between two and nine times. The chain joins TRBV5-5 to TRBJ2-1; TRBD2 aligns across 9 bases. The V segment lost 0 bases and the J segment 10 bases; nucleotides outside the gene matches: 14. The germline V gene has CDR1 SGHKS and CDR2 YYEKEE (reference sequence). This CDR3 has 17 residues. The CDR3 nucleotides are TGTGCCAGCAGCTTGGATGGACTAGCGTCAGGAAGGGGGGAGCAGTTCTTC. Its protein product is CASSLDGLASGRGEQFF.

The rearrangement uses TRBV9 and TRBJ1-2; 8 nucleotides align to TRBD1. This CDR3 has 14 residues. Germline V gives CDR1 SGDLS, CDR2 YYNGEE. V was clipped by 3 bases and J by 5 bases; unmatched bases: 6. The CDR3 loop is CASSERGTGYGYTF. CDR3 in DNA: TGTGCCAGCAGCGAGCGCGGGACAGGTTATGGCTACACCTTC.

The J gene is TRBJ2-7, the V gene TRBV5-1, with D possibly matching TRBD2 (5 bases). The CDR3 extends over 13 amino acids. Per germline, CDR1 SGHRS and CDR2 YFSETQ. V was clipped by 7 bases and J by 0 bases, with 11 bases between them. For the CDR3, the DNA is TGCGCCAGCCGGACTGAGAGCTCCTACGAGCAGTACTTC. This encodes CASRTESSYEQYF.

This CDR3 reads CASIKAATNEKLFF. The DNA for the CDR3 is TGTGCCAGCATCAAGGCAGCAACTAATGAAAAACTGTTTTTT. This sequence joins TRBV7-9 and TRBJ1-4; D is uncertain. This CDR3 is 14 amino acids long. The germline V and J ends were trimmed by 7 bases and 0 bases, with 9 bases remaining between them. The germline V gene encodes CDR1 SEHNR and CDR2 FQNEAQ (reference sequence).

This clonotype showed up just a few times. The rearrangement joins TRBV12-3 or TRBV12-4 to TRBJ1-4, with D unresolved. The germline V and J ends were trimmed by 2 bases and 6 bases, with 13 bases remaining between them. There are 15 residues in the CDR3. The CDR3 protein is CASSLLNRRDEKLFF. In DNA, the CDR3 is TGTGCCAGCAGTTTATTAAACAGACGGGATGAAAAACTGTTTTTT.

The CDR3 nucleotides are TGCGCCAGCAGTCTGGACAGGGGGCGCCTTAGCGAGCAGTACTTC. It is translated as CASSLDRGRLSEQYF. V usage is TRBV4-3 and J usage is TRBJ2-7, with 11 positions matching TRBD1. The germline V gene encodes CDR1 LGHNA and CDR2 YSLEER. This CDR3 contains 15 residues. After removal of 6 bases from V and 6 bases from J, the junction contained 10 bases not matched to a gene.

J is TRBJ2-3 and V is TRBV2; 10 positions match TRBD2. The trim removed 8 bases at V and 3 bases at J, leaving 8 bases unmatched. Germline V gene data show CDR1 as SNHLY and CDR2 as FYNNEI. This CDR3 has 15 residues. DNA of the CDR3: TGTGCCAGCCAGAGCGGGAGGGCCGGGACAGATACGCAGTATTTT. Translation: CASQSGRAGTDTQYF.

V is TRBV9 and J is TRBJ1-3; possible D gene TRBD1, 6 bases. Germline V gene sequence: CDR1 SGDLS, CDR2 YYNGEE. Trimming removed 4 bases at V and 1 base at J, with 36 bases between. This CDR3 comprises 23 residues. DNA for the CDR3: TGTGCCAGCAGCTCCCGATCTTCCGGTGGCAGGGGTATGCTGGAGAGTTCTGGAAACACCATATATTTT. Its protein product is CASSSRSSGGRGMLESSGNTIYF.

This clonotype occurred a few times. The rearrangement uses TRBV4-3 and TRBJ2-3; 11 nucleotides line up with TRBD2. V was clipped by 0 bases and J by 4 bases; unmatched bases: 3. The CDR3 has 16 residues. From germline, CDR1 is LGHNA and CDR2 YSLEER. The CDR3 sequence: CASSQDTSGGSDTQYF. The CDR3 DNA reads as TGCGCCAGCAGCCAAGATACTAGCGGGGGCTCAGATACGCAGTATTTT.

This sequence joins TRBV7-2 and TRBJ2-6, with D unclear. Deletions cut 4 bases from V and 3 bases from J, with 7 bases between. This CDR3 is 14 amino acids long. Germline loops: CDR1 SGHTA, CDR2 FQGNSA. The CDR3 nucleotides read TGTGCCAGCAGCTCGGGCGATGGGGCCAACGTCCTGACTTTC. It translates to CASSSGDGANVLTF.

J is TRBJ2-2 and V is TRBV12-3 or TRBV12-4; no clear D. V lost 6 bases, J lost 1 base, and 9 bases lay in between. The CDR3 extends over 14 amino acids. The CDR3 DNA sequence: TGTGCCAGCAGGCTCCTTCGGAACACCGGGGAGCTGTTTTTT. It is translated as CASRLLRNTGELFF.